Each of the 7 T cell receptor beta chains below was sequenced from the same sample in a study of cytomegalovirus exposure and HLA in healthy donors. A multiplex PCR was run with 60 Vbeta primers and 13 Jbeta primers. The protocol was immunoSEQ multiplex PCR, while the TCRdb copy is restricted to in-frame clones and leaves out a portion. The data hold around 150,000 clones, with roughly 82% observed a single time. Sequencing was performed on PBMCs. These receptors were taken from a man aged 25 to 40 in good health and CMV-seropositive.

The V gene is TRBV5-6, the J gene TRBJ2-7; possible D gene TRBD1, 6 bases. V gave up 3 bases and J gave up 3 bases, with 16 bases separating them. Germline V gene sequence: CDR1 SGHDT, CDR2 YYEEEE. The CDR3 consists of 15 residues. The CDR3 sequence is CASSSTGPLFYEQYF. The CDR3 coding sequence is TGTGCCAGCAGCTCCACAGGGCCCCTTTTCTACGAGCAGTACTTC.

The genes are TRBV7-7 and TRBJ2-3, with D possibly TRBD1 on 5 matching bases. The CDR3 totals 14 residues. CDR1 is SSHAT, CDR2 FNYEAQ, per germline (reference sequence). Trimming shortened V by 2 bases and J by 4 bases, and 10 bases separated the two germline ends. The CDR3, as DNA: TGTGCCAGCAGCTTATCTCTAGGGGCAGATACGCAGTATTTT. This codes for CASSLSLGADTQYF.

This clone was seen a few times. V usage is TRBV4-1 and J usage is TRBJ1-1; D is perhaps TRBD1 (6 bases). The length of the CDR3 is 14 residues. The V end lost 4 bases, the J end lost 2 bases, and 11 bases lay between the germline ends. Germline V lookup: CDR1 MGHRA, CDR2 YSYEKL. This CDR3 is CASSRQQGNTEAFF. The CDR3 DNA sequence: TGCGCCAGCAGCCGCCAACAGGGAAACACTGAAGCTTTCTTT.

The chain links TRBV9 to TRBJ1-6; 8 nucleotides align to TRBD1. This CDR3 region has 15 residues. Per the germline V gene, CDR1 is SGDLS and CDR2 is YYNGEE. The J segment lost 8 bases and the V segment lost 0 bases, leaving 4 bases of the junction unmatched. In nucleotides, the CDR3 is TGTGCCAGCAGCGTAGTTTCAGGGGGCGATTCACCCCTCCACTTT. Translation: CASSVVSGGDSPLHF.

This clone was counted only a few times. The chain employs TRBV6-1 and TRBJ2-7; 9 bases are a match to TRBD1. This CDR3 has 14 amino acids. Germline V gives CDR1 MNHNS, CDR2 SASEGT. J was trimmed by 2 bases and V by 10 bases; bases with no gene match: 9. Here the CDR3 DNA reads TGTGCCACTACCGGGGACAGGGCCACCTACGAGCAGTACTTC. Translation: CATTGDRATYEQYF.

J is TRBJ2-7 and V is TRBV5-5; TRBD1 is a possible D gene (5 bases). There are 13 residues in the CDR3. V dropped 2 bases and J dropped 4 bases, with 10 bases sitting between them. Germline CDR1 and CDR2: SGHKS and YYEKEE (reference sequence). The CDR3 bases are TGTGCCAGCAGCTTTGCGTCAGGGTACGAGCAGTACTTC. It specifies CASSFASGYEQYF.

This clone was counted between two and nine times. The junction does not match germline at one end; this may be a read error. This rearrangement joins TRBV4-1 to TRBJ2-7, with D unresolved. The CDR3 consists of 13 residues. The V gene's germline CDR1 is MGHRA and CDR2 YSYEKL. The CDR3 reads CASSRSPEYEQYF. The DNA of the CDR3 is TGTGCCAGCAGCCGAAGTCCAGAATACGAGCAGTACTTC.